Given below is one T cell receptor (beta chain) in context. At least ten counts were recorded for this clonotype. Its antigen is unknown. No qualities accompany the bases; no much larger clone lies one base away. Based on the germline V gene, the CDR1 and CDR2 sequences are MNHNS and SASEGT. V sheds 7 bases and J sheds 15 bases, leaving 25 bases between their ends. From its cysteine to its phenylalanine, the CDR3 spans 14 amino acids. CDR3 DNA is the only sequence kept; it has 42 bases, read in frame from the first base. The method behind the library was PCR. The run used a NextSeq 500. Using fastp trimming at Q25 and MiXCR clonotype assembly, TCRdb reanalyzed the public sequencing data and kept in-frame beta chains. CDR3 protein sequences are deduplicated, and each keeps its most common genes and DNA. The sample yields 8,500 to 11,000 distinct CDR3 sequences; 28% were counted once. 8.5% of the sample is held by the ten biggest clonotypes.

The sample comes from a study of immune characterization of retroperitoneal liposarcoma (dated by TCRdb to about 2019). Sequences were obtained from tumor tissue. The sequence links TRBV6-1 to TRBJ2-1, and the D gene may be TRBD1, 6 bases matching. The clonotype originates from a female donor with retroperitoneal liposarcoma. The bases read TGTGCCAGCACCTCTGCGACAGGCCACCCCTGGGGGTTCTTC. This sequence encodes CASTSATGHPWGFF.